These T cell receptor beta chains were read from a single sample in a study of blood T cell repertoires in COVID-19. TCRdb keeps only in-frame clones here, not all; method: immunoSEQ multiplex PCR. The table records approximately 300,000 clones, 70% to 90% of them present only once. Material for sequencing was PBMCs or T cells enriched from blood (not recorded which). The receptors stem from a woman in her thirties who had recovered from COVID-19. The CDR3 runs from the conserved cysteine through the conserved F or W. Each record gives: V gene, J gene, D gene, clone size, CDR3 protein, CDR3 DNA. A D gene is named only where the DNA matches it firmly. The size field is filled for only some rows; it gives once, few, many or a size class.

>TRBV9|TRBJ1-4|.|.
CASSPPGGPGAEKLFF
TGTGCCAGCAGCCCCCCGGGGGGACCCGGGGCTGAAAAACTGTTTTTT
>TRBV28|TRBJ1-5|.|.
CASTLSGGDGQPQHF
TGTGCCAGCACCCTTTCGGGGGGTGACGGTCAGCCCCAGCATTTT
>TRBV27|TRBJ1-2|.|.
CASSLGLFYGYTF
TGTGCCAGCAGTTTGGGACTATTCTATGGCTACACCTTC
>TRBV7-9|TRBJ1-6|TRBD1|.
CASSYRTGDSPLHF
TGTGCCAGCAGCTATCGGACAGGGGATTCACCCCTCCACTTT
>TRBV5-1|TRBJ2-3|.|once
CASSLRELTGSPGDTQYF
TGCGCCAGCAGCTTGAGAGAATTAACAGGAAGCCCAGGGGATACGCAGTATTTT
>TRBV4-2|TRBJ2-3|TRBD2|.
CASSQAGGYTDTQYF
TGTGCCAGCAGCCAGGCGGGGGGGTACACAGATACGCAGTATTTT
>TRBV6-5|TRBJ1-5|TRBD1|once
CAAAGGQNQPQHF
TGTGCCGCAGCAGGGGGACAGAATCAGCCCCAGCATTTT
>TRBV19|TRBJ2-3|TRBD2|.
CASSPSGIAGGTDTQYF
TGTGCCAGTAGTCCCTCGGGGATAGCGGGGGGCACAGATACGCAGTATTTT
>TRBV29-1|TRBJ2-5|.|.
CSVFGTPRSETQYF
TGCAGCGTTTTCGGGACTCCCCGGTCCGAGACCCAGTACTTC
>TRBV7-3|TRBJ2-1|.|.
CASSLDGVAGPYNEQFF
TGTGCCAGCAGCTTAGACGGAGTGGCGGGGCCCTACAATGAGCAGTTCTTC